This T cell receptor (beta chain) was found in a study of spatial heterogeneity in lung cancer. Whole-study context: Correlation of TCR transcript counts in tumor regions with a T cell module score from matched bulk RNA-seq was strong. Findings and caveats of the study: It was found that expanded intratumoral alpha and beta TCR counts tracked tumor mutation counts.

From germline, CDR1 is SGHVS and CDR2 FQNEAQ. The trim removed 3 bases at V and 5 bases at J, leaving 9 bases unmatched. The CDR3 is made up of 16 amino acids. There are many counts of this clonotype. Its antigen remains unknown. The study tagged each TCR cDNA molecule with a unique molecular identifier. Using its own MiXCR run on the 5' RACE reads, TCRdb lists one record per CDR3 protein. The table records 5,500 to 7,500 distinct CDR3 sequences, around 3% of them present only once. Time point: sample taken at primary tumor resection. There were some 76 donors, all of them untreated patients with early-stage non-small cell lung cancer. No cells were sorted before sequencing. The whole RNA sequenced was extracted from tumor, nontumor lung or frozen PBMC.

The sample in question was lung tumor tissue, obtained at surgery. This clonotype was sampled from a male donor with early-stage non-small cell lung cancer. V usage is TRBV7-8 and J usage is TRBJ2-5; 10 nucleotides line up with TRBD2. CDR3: CASSLSSGREGETQYF. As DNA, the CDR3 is TGTGCCAGCAGCTTGTCCAGCGGGAGGGAGGGGGAGACCCAGTACTTC. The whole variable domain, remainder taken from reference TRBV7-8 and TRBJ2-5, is GAGVSQSPRYKVAKRGQDVALRCDPISGHVSLFWYQQALGQGPEFLTYFQNEAQLDKSGLPSDRFFAERPEGSVSTLKIQRTQQEDSAVYLCASSLSSGREGETQYFGPGTRLLVL.